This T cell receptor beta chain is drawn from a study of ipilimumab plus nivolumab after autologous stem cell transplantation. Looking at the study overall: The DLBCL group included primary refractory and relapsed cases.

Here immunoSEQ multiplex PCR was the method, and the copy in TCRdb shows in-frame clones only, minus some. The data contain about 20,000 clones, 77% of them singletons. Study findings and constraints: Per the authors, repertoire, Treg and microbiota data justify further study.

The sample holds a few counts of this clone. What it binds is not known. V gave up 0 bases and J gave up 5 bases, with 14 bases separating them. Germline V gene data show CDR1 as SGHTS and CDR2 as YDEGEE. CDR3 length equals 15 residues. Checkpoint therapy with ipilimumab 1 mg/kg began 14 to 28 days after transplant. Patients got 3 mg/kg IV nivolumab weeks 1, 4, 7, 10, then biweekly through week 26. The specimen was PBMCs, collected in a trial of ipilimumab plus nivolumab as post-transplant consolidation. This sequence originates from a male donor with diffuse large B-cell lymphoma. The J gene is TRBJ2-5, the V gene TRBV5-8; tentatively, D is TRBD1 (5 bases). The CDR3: CASSLVLEQGETQYF. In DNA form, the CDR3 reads TGTGCCAGCAGCTTGGTTCTCGAGCAGGGTGAGACCCAGTACTTC.